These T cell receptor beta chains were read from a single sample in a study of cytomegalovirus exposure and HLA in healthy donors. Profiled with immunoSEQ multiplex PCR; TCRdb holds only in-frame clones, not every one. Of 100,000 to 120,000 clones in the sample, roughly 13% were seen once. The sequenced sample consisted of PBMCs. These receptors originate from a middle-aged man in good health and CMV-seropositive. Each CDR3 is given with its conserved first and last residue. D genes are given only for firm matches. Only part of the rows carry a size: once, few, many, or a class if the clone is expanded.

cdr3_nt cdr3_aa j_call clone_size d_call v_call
TGTGCCAGTAAGGTGGGGCCCATGAACACTGAAGCTTTCTTT CASKVGPMNTEAFF TRBJ1-1 . . TRBV19
TGTGCCAGCAGTGGGACTAGCGCGAGCTACGAGCAGTACTTC CASSGTSASYEQYF TRBJ2-7 few TRBD2 TRBV2
TGTGCCAGTAGTATCAGGGAGGCGCAGCCCCAGCATTTT CASSIREAQPQHF TRBJ1-5 . . TRBV19
TGTGCCAGCAGTCTACAGGGATTTACTAATGAAAAACTGTTTTTT CASSLQGFTNEKLFF TRBJ1-4 few . TRBV2
TGTGCCACCAGCAGAGAGGGACAGGGAAGCGAAAAACTGTTTTTT CATSREGQGSEKLFF TRBJ1-4 . TRBD1 TRBV15
TGCGCCAGCAGCTTGGGAGGGAGCTCCTACGAGCAGTACTTC CASSLGGSSYEQYF TRBJ2-7 few . TRBV5-1
TGCGCCAGCAGCCAAGGGACTAGCGGGAGAAACCCCACCGGGGAGCTGTTTTTT CASSQGTSGRNPTGELFF TRBJ2-2 . TRBD2 TRBV4-3
TGCGCCAGCAGTCCAGTACCGGGACAGACTAATGAAAAACTGTTTTTT CASSPVPGQTNEKLFF TRBJ1-4 . TRBD1 TRBV5-1
TGTGCCAGCAGCTCAGGACAGGGGGCGGGGGACGAGCAGTACTTC CASSSGQGAGDEQYF TRBJ2-7 . TRBD1 TRBV13
TGTGCCAGCAGCCCGGGGGGTCGGACAGTCTATGGCTACACCTTC CASSPGGRTVYGYTF TRBJ1-2 many . TRBV6-1
TGTGCCGGCCAGACAGGGGGCGGAGAGACCCAGTACTTC CAGQTGGGETQYF TRBJ2-5 few TRBD1 TRBV2
TGTGCCAGTAGTATGTGGGGGACAGGAACTACAAATGAAAAACTGTTTTTT CASSMWGTGTTNEKLFF TRBJ1-4 few TRBD1 TRBV19
TGTGCCAGCTCTCTAAGCGGGAGCGAGACGAATGAGCAGTTCTTC CASSLSGSETNEQFF TRBJ2-1 once TRBD2 TRBV18
TGTGCCAGCAGCTTAGCGGCATTCGACGAGCAGTACTTC CASSLAAFDEQYF TRBJ2-7 . . TRBV7-9
TGTGCCAGCAGCTTACGGGGGGCGGATTTGGCCCAGTACTTC CASSLRGADLAQYF TRBJ2-5 . . TRBV5-4
TGCAGCGTTGGGACTAGCGGGATCTCCTACGAGCAGTACTTC CSVGTSGISYEQYF TRBJ2-7 . TRBD2 TRBV29-1
TGCGCCAGCAGCCAGCGATCGGCCAAAAACATTCAGTACTTC CASSQRSAKNIQYF TRBJ2-4 . . TRBV4-1
TGTGCCAGCAGCCAAGAGTCAGGGGCCAGCCTTAACTATGGCTACACCTTC CASSQESGASLNYGYTF TRBJ1-2 few . TRBV4-2
TGTGCCAGCAGCGTAGCGAGGGGGCTACAAGAGACCCAGTACTTC CASSVARGLQETQYF TRBJ2-5 . TRBD1 TRBV9
TGTGCCAGCAGCGTCAGTAACACCGGGGAGCTGTTTTTT CASSVSNTGELFF TRBJ2-2 few . TRBV4-2
TGTGCCAGCACCGGCGGAGGACAGCCCCAAGAGACCCAGTACTTC CASTGGGQPQETQYF TRBJ2-5 . . TRBV2
TGTGCCAGCAGAGGGGACAGGGGAAATGAGCAGTTCTTC CASRGDRGNEQFF TRBJ2-1 . TRBD1 TRBV11-3
TGTGCCAGCATGGTCCCTGGGGAGCACTATGGCTACACCTTC CASMVPGEHYGYTF TRBJ1-2 few . TRBV28
TGCAGCGTTGATGGACAGTATGGCACTGAAGCTTTCTTT CSVDGQYGTEAFF TRBJ1-1 few . TRBV29-1
TGTGCCAGCAGTTATCGCACAGATTCTAATTTGAACACCGGGGAGCTGTTTTTT CASSYRTDSNLNTGELFF TRBJ2-2 . . TRBV7-2
TGCGCCAGCAGCCAAGGGTGGTTAGCGGGAGAATACGAGCAGTACTTC CASSQGWLAGEYEQYF TRBJ2-7 . TRBD2 TRBV4-1
TGTGCCAGCAGCCGGGGGCAGGCCCGGGAGGCGGTGTTTTTT CASSRGQAREAVFF TRBJ2-2 medium-sized . TRBV28
TGCGCCAGCAGCCAACTCCCGGGACAGCAGAACACTGAAGCTTTCTTT CASSQLPGQQNTEAFF TRBJ1-1 few TRBD1 TRBV4-1
TGTGCCAGCAGCGTAGCTCGGGGGTCCTATGGCTACACCTTC CASSVARGSYGYTF TRBJ1-2 few . TRBV9
TGTGCCAGCAGCCCGGGTGGATTGGTCACTGAAGCTTTCTTT CASSPGGLVTEAFF TRBJ1-1 . . TRBV7-9
TGTGCCAGCAGTGACCGGCAGGGAAACGGAAACACCATATATTTT CASSDRQGNGNTIYF TRBJ1-3 . . TRBV6-1
TGTGCCAGCAGTCCTCGGGGTCACTCATCCTACGAGCAGTACTTC CASSPRGHSSYEQYF TRBJ2-7 . . TRBV27
TGTGCCTCACTATATGGACAGATGGCAGAGACCCAGTACTTC CASLYGQMAETQYF TRBJ2-5 few . TRBV30
TGTGCTAGTGGTTTGGTAATAGCGGGAGATCCCTACGAGCAGTACTTC CASGLVIAGDPYEQYF TRBJ2-7 few TRBD2 TRBV12-5
TGTGCCAGCAGTTTTCCCGCGCGGGCGCAGACCCAGTACTTC CASSFPARAQTQYF TRBJ2-5 . . TRBV27
TGTGCCAGCAGCCGATCCGGGACAGGGGCTGAAGCTTTCTTT CASSRSGTGAEAFF TRBJ1-1 . TRBD1 TRBV7-9
TGTGCTAGTGGTTTGTCAGTGGGCAGATGGGACGAGCAGTACTTC CASGLSVGRWDEQYF TRBJ2-7 . . TRBV12-5
TGTGCCAGCGGTCGGGTGAGGACTGAAGCTTTCTTT CASGRVRTEAFF TRBJ1-1 few . TRBV2
TGCGCCAGCAGCTTGGACCCATCCCCAGGGGTAGATACGCAGTATTTT CASSLDPSPGVDTQYF TRBJ2-3 . . TRBV5-1
TGCGCCAGCAGCCAAGATAGGGCTAGCGGTGAGCAGTTCTTC CASSQDRASGEQFF TRBJ2-1 . TRBD2 TRBV4-3